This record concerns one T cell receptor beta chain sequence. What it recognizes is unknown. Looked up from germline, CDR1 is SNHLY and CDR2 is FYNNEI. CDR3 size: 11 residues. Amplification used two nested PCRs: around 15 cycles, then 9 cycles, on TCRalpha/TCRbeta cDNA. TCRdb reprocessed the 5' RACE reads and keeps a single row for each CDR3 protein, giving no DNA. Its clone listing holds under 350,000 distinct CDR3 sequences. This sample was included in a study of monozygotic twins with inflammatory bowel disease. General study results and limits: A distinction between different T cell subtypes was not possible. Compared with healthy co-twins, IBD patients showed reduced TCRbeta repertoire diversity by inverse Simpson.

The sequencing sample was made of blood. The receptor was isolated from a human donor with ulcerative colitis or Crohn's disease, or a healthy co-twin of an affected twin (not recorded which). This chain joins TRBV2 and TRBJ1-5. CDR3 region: CASRINQPQHF.